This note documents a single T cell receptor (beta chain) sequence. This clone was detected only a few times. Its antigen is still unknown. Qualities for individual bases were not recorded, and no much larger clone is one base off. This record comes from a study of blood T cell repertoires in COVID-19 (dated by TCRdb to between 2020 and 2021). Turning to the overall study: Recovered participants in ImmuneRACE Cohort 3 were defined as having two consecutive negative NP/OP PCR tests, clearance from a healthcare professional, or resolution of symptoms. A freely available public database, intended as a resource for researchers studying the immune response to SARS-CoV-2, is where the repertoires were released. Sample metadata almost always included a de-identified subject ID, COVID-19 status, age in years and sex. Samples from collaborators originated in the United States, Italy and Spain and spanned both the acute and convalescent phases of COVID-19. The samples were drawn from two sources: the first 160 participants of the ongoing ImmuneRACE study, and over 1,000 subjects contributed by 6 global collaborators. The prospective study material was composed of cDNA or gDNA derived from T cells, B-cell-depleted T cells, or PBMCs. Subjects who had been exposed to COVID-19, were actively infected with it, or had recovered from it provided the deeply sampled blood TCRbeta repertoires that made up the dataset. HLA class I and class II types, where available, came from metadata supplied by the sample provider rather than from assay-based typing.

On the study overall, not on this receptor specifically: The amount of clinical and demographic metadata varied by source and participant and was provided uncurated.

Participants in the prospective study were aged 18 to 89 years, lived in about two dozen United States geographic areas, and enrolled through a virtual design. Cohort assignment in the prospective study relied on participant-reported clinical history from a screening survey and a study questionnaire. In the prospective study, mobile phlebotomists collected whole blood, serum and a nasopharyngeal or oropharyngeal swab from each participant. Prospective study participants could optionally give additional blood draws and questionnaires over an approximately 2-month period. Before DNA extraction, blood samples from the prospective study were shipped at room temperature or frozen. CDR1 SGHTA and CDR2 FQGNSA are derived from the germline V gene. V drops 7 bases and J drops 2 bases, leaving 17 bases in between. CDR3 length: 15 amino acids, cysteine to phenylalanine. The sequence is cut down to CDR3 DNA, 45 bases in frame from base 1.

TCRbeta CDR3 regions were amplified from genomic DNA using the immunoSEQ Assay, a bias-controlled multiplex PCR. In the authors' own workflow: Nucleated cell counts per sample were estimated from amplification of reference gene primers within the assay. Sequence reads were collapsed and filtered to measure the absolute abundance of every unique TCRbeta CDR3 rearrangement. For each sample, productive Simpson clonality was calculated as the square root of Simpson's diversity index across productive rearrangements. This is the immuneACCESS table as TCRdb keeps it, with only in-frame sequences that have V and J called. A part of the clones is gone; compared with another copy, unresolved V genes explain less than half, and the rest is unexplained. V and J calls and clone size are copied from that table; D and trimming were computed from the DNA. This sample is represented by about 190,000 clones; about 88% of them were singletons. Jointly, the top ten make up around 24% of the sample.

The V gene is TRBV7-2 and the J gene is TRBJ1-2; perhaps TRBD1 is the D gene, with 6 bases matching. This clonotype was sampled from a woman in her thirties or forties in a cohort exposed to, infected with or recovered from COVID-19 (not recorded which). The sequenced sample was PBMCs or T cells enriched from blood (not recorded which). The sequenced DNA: TGTGCCAGCACCCACCGGGCAGGGGAAAACTATGGCTACACCTTC. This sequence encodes CASTHRAGENYGYTF.